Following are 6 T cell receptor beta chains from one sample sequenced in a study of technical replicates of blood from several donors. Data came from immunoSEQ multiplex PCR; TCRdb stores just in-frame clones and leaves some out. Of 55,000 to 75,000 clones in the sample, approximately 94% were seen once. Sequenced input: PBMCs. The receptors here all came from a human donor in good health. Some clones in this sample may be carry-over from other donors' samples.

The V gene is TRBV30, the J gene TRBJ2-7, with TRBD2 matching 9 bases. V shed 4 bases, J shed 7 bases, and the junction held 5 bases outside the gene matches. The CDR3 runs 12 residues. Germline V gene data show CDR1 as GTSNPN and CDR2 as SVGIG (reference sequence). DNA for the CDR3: TGTGCCTGGAATTTAGCGGGAGATGAGCAGTACTTC. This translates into CAWNLAGDEQYF.

In nucleotides, the CDR3 is TGTGCCAGCAGAGGGACAGGGTTTAATCAGCCCCAGCATTTT. As protein: CASRGTGFNQPQHF. The genes are TRBV2 and TRBJ1-5, with TRBD1 matching 9 bases. CDR3 size: 14 residues. V lost 6 bases, J lost 4 bases, and 4 bases stayed unmatched. The germline CDR1 and CDR2 sequences are SNHLY and FYNNEI.

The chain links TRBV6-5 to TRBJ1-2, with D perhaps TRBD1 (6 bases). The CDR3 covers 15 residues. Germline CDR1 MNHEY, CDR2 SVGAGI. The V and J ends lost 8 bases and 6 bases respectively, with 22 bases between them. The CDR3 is CASCRETGYRDGYTF. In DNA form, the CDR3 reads TGTGCCAGCTGTAGGGAAACCGGTTACAGGGATGGCTACACCTTC.

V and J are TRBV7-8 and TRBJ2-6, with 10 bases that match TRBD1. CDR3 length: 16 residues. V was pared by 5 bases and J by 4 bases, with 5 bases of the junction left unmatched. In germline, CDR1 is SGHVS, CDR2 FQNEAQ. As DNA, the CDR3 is TGTGCCAGCAGCCCAGACAGGGGGCGGGGGGCCAACGTCCTGACTTTC. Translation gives CASSPDRGRGANVLTF.

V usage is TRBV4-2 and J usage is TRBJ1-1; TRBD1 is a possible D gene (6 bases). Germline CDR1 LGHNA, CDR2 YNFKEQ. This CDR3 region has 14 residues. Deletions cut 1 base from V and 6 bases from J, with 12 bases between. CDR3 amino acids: CASSQGQGSPEAFF. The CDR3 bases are TGTGCCAGCAGCCAAGGGCAGGGGAGCCCTGAAGCTTTCTTT.

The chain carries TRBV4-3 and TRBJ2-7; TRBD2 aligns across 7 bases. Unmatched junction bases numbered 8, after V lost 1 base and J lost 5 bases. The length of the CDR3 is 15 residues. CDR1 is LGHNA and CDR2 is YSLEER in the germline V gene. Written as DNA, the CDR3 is TGCGCCAGCAGCCAAGCTGGACGGGAGGTCGACGAGCAGTACTTC. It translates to CASSQAGREVDEQYF.